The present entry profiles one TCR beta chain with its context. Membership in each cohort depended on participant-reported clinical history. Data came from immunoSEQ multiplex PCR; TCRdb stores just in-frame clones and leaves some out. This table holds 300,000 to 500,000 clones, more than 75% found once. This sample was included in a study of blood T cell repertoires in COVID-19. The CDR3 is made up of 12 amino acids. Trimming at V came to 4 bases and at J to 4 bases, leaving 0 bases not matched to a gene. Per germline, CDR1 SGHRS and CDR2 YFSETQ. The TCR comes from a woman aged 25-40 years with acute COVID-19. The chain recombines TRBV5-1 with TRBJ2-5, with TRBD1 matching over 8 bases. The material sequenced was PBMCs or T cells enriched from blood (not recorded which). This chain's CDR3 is CASSDRGETQYF. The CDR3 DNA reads TGCGCCAGCAGCGACAGGGGAGAGACCCAGTACTTC.